This T cell receptor (beta chain) was observed in a study of cytomegalovirus exposure and HLA in healthy donors. CDR1 and CDR2 (germline): SGHRS, YFSETQ. The length of the CDR3 is 17 residues. V lost 1 base to trimming and J lost 3 bases; unmatched junction nucleotides: 10. Assay: immunoSEQ multiplex PCR; the TCRdb copy retains only in-frame clones and omits some. The table includes 120,000 to 150,000 clones, 85% to 90% detected once. This clonotype was sampled from a woman aged 18-30 years in good health and CMV-seropositive. The chain is built from TRBV5-1 and TRBJ2-1; TRBD2 matches at 7 bases. The sequenced sample was PBMCs. CDR3 sequence: CASSLLAGGTDYNEQFF. For the CDR3, the DNA is TGCGCCAGCAGCTTGTTAGCGGGCGGGACTGACTACAATGAGCAGTTCTTC.